The present T cell receptor (beta chain) was sequenced within a study of blood T cell repertoires in COVID-19 (TCRdb year 2020). Turning to the overall study: Collaborator samples came from the United States, Italy and Spain and covered acute and convalescent phases of COVID-19. The material from the prospective study consisted of cDNA or gDNA derived from T cells, B-cell-depleted T cells, or PBMCs. The dataset comprised deeply sampled blood TCRbeta repertoires from subjects exposed to, actively infected with, or recovered from COVID-19. The repertoires were made available in a free public database intended to serve as a resource for research on the immune response to SARS-CoV-2. Samples came from the ongoing ImmuneRACE study (first 160 participants) plus 1,254 subjects from 6 global collaborators. Nearly every sample came with metadata listing a de-identified subject ID, COVID-19 status, age in years and sex. Where available, HLA class I and class II types were obtained from metadata supplied by the sample provider rather than from assay-based typing. Paper-wide results and their limitations: How much clinical and demographic metadata was included differed by source and by participant, and the metadata was provided uncurated.

Turning to this clone: Its antigen target is currently unknown. At one boundary the junction diverges from the germline segment, which might be a read error.

TCRbeta CDR3 regions were amplified from genomic DNA by means of the immunoSEQ Assay, a bias-controlled multiplex PCR. In the original analysis: Within the assay, amplification of reference gene primers was used to estimate how many nucleated cells each sample contained. Sequence reads were collapsed and filtered to measure the absolute abundance of every unique TCRbeta CDR3 rearrangement. Productive Simpson clonality was computed per sample as the square root of Simpson's diversity index over productive rearrangements. This immuneACCESS table, as held by TCRdb, lists in-frame sequences with V and J called but not all clones. Of the missing ones, under half trace to an unresolved V gene in checked studies; the others have no known cause. That table supplies the V and J calls and clone size; D and trimming were determined from the DNA. Across this sample there are 60,000 to 80,000 clones, with 88% seen only once. The ten largest account for 4.7% of the sample.

Collaborating institutions collected whole blood in K2EDTA tubes following their own protocols. Collaborator samples were shipped for TCRbeta analysis as frozen whole blood, isolated PBMCs, or DNA extracted from either sample type. The clonotype comes from a human donor in a cohort sampled during active COVID-19. The specimen sequenced was peripheral blood.

The encoded CDR3 is CASREGSGSLNEQFF. The nucleotide sequence reads TGTGCCAGCAGGGAAGGAAGCGGGAGTCTGAATGAGCAGTTCTTC. The sequence links TRBV6-1 to TRBJ2-1; 8 bases in the junction line up with TRBD2. The CDR3, cysteine through phenylalanine, is 15 amino acids long. Only CDR3 DNA is held: 45 bases, read in frame from base 1. The germline V gene provides CDR1 MNHNS and CDR2 SASEGT.